The 4 T cell receptor beta chains given below trace back to one sample, sequenced in a study of Tregs in tolerant kidney transplant recipients. Assay: immunoSEQ multiplex PCR; the TCRdb copy retains only in-frame clones and omits some. The sample gives 90,000 to 120,000 clones, 85% to 90% of which show up once; 0.3% to 0.4% is in the top ten. The sequencing here drew on CD4+ T cells from blood, taken before the transplant. The receptors derive from a human donor who received a combined kidney and bone marrow transplant.

V is TRBV9 and J is TRBJ2-7, with D tentatively TRBD2 (5 bases). Between the trimmed V and J ends, which lost 4 bases and 7 bases, there was a span of 21 bases. Germline V gene lookup returns CDR1 SGDLS and CDR2 YYNGEE. The CDR3 runs 15 residues. The CDR3 spells CASSPLASQPGEQYF. The DNA of the CDR3 is TGTGCCAGCAGCCCCCTTGCTAGCCAGCCCGGAGAGCAGTACTTC.

The V gene is TRBV7-2, the J gene TRBJ2-7, with 9 bases matching TRBD1. CDR1 is SGHTA and CDR2 is FQGNSA in the germline V gene. This CDR3 comprises 17 residues. J lost 6 bases, V lost 0 bases, and 12 bases had no gene match. CDR3 loop: CASSLAIGQGTLSEQYF. The CDR3 DNA reads TGTGCCAGCAGCTTAGCAATCGGACAGGGGACGCTATCCGAGCAGTACTTC.

The J gene is TRBJ1-1, the V gene TRBV19; D is possibly TRBD1 (5 bases). Germline CDR1 LNHDA, CDR2 SQIVND (reference sequence). The CDR3 runs to 14 residues. V was trimmed by 3 bases and J by 0 bases, leaving 8 bases between them. The CDR3: CASSIGQVNTEAFF. CDR3 DNA sequence: TGTGCCAGTAGTATCGGACAAGTGAACACTGAAGCTTTCTTT.

As regards this clone: Other DNA sequences in the sample encode the same CDR3. V and J are TRBV5-1 and TRBJ2-7; D is possibly TRBD1 (5 bases). V lost 5 bases, J lost 2 bases, and 14 bases lay in between. The CDR3 extends over 14 amino acids. In germline, CDR1 is SGHRS, CDR2 YFSETQ. In DNA form, the CDR3 reads TGCGCCAGCAGTCCGCCAGGGTCTCCCTACGAGCAGTACTTC. It translates to CASSPPGSPYEQYF.